This T cell receptor beta chain was sequenced in a study of cytomegalovirus exposure and HLA in healthy donors. About this clone itself: Its antigen is unidentified.

The ends were cut back, 5 bases at V and 2 bases at J, with 22 bases in the middle. The germline CDR1 and CDR2 sequences are SGHTA and FQGNSA. The CDR3 sequence is 17 residues long. Broader study findings: Several V segments, TRBV6-2 and TRBV6-3 among them, could not be told apart and were dropped. When presence/absence was analysed, sequencing depth was taken to be roughly uniform across donors.

Researchers ran the PCR with 60 Vbeta and 13 Jbeta primers. Assay used: immunoSEQ multiplex PCR; TCRdb lists only in-frame clones, some missing. Here the sample spans 150,000 to 200,000 clones, about four fifths being singletons. The V call is TRBV7-2, the J call TRBJ2-7; weak D call: TRBD1 (6 bases). This receptor was identified in a man aged 18 to 29 in good health and CMV-seronegative. Material for sequencing was PBMCs. The CDR3 reads CASSPPEGWGLTYEQYF. CDR3 sequence (DNA): TGTGCCAGCAGCCCGCCCGAGGGGTGGGGGCTGACCTACGAGCAGTACTTC.